This T cell receptor beta chain was profiled in a study of T cell responses to AZD1222 COVID-19 vaccine. Study-wide results and caveats: Reportedly, nearly half the spike-specific TCRs target unmutated variant regions. Clonal diversity may have been underestimated, and the donors were mostly white British, with more females than males. Elevations in Spike-specific TCR breadth and depth followed administration of two AZD1222 doses.

The CDR3 is made up of 18 amino acids. The V end lost 4 bases, the J end lost 6 bases, and 25 bases lay between the germline ends. Germline CDR1 reads SGHDN; CDR2 reads FVKESK. For this clone: Its specificity is not known.

Only in-frame clones appear in the TCRdb table, and some are missing; sequencing was by immunoSEQ multiplex PCR. This table has approximately 150,000 clones, about 90% appearing once. The J gene is TRBJ2-1, the V gene TRBV14; tentatively, D is TRBD2 (7 bases). This sample comprised peripheral blood, obtained on day 0 of MenACWY control vaccination. This TCR came from an adult in good health. The CDR3 region is CASSRTGPHEGRVNEQFF. DNA of the CDR3: TGTGCCAGCAGCCGAACAGGGCCCCATGAAGGGAGGGTCAATGAGCAGTTCTTC.